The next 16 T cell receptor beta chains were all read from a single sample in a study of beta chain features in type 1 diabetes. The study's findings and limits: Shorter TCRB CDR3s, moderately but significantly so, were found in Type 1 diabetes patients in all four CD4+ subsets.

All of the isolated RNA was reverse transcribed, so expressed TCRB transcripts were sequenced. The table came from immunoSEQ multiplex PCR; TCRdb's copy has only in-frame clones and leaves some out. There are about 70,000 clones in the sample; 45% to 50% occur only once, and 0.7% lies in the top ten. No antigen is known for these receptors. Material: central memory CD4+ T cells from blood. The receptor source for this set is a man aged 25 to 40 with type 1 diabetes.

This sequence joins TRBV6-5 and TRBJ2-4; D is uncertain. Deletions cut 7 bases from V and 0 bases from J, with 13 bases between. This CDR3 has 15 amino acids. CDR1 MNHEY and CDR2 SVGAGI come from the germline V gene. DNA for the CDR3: TGTGCCAGCAAGACCGACGGAGTAGCCAAAAACATTCAGTACTTC. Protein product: CASKTDGVAKNIQYF.

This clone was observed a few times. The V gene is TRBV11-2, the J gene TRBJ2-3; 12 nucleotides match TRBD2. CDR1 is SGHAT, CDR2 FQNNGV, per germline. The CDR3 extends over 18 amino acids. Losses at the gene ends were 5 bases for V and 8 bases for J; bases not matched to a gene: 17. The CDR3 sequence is CASSRFLGTSGGYGTQYF. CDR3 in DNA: TGTGCCAGCAGCCGTTTCTTGGGTACTAGCGGGGGGTACGGTACGCAGTATTTT.

CDR3 DNA: TGTGCCAGCAGCCAACAGGGGGCGCGGAACTATGGCTACACCTTC. Protein: CASSQQGARNYGYTF. The gene calls are TRBV9 and TRBJ1-2, with 9 bases identical to TRBD1. The germline gives CDR1 SGDLS, CDR2 YYNGEE. The V gene end was trimmed by 4 bases and the J gene end by 2 bases; junction bases not matched to a gene: 6. This CDR3 spans 15 amino acids.

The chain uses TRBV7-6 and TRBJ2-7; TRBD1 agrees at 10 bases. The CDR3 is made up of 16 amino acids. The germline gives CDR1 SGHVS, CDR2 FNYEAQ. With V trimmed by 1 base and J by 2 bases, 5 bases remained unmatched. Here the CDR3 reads CASSLGGGTGAYEQYF. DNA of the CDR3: TGTGCCAGCAGCTTAGGAGGGGGGACAGGGGCCTACGAGCAGTACTTC.

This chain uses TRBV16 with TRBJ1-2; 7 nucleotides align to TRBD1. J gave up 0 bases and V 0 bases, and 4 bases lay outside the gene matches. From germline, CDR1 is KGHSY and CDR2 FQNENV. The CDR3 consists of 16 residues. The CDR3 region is CASSQSGTATNYGYTF. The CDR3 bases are TGTGCCAGCAGCCAATCCGGGACAGCTACTAACTATGGCTACACCTTC.

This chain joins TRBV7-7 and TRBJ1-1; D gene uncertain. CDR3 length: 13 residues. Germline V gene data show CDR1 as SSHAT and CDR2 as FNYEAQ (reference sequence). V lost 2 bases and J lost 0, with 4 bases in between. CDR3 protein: CASSLQVNTEAFF. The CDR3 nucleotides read TGTGCCAGCAGCTTACAGGTGAACACTGAAGCTTTCTTT. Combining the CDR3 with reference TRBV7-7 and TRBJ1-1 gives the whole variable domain GAGVSQSPRYKVTKRGQDVTLRCDPISSHATLYWYQQALGQGPEFLTYFNYEAQPDKSGLPSDRFSAERPEGSISTLTIQRTEQRDSAMYRCASSLQVNTEAFFGQGTRLTVV.

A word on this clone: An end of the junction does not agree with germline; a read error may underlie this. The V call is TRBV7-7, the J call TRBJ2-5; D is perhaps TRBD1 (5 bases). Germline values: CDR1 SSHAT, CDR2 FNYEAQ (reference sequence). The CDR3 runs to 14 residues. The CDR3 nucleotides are TGTGCTAGCAGCCCCAGGGTGGGGCAAGAGACCCAGTACTTC. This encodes CASSPRVGQETQYF. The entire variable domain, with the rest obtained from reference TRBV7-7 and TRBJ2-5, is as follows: GAGVSQSPRYKVTKRGQDVTLRCDPISSHATLYWYQQALGQGPEFLTYFNYEAQPDKSGLPSDRFSAERPEGSISTLTIQRTEQRDSAMYRCASSPRVGQETQYFGPGTRLLVL.

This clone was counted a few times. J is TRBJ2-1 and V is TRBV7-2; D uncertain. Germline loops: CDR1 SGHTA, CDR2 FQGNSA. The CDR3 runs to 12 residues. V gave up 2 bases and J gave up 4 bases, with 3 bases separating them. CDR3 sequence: CASSLIYNEQFF. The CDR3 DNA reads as TGTGCCAGCAGCTTAATATACAATGAGCAGTTCTTC.

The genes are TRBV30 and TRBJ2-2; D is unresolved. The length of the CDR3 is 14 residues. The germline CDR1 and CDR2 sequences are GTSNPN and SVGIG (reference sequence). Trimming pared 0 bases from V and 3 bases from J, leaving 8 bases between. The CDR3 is CAWSVLRYTGELFF. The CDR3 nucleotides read TGTGCCTGGAGTGTACTCAGGTACACCGGGGAGCTGTTTTTT.

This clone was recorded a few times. CDR3 DNA: TGTGCCTGGAGACGACAGGGCACTGAAGCTTTCTTT. The encoded protein is CAWRRQGTEAFF. J is TRBJ1-1 and V is TRBV30; 7 bases line up with TRBD1. Per germline, CDR1 GTSNPN and CDR2 SVGIG (reference sequence). The CDR3 runs 12 residues. Trimming at V came to 3 bases and at J to 4 bases, leaving 2 bases not matched to a gene.

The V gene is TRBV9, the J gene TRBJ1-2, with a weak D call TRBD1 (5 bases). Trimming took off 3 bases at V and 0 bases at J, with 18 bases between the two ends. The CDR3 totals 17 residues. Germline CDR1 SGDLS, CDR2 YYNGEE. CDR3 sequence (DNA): TGTGCCAGCAGCGATCCTCAGACAGCCACTTCTAACTATGGCTACACCTTC. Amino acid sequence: CASSDPQTATSNYGYTF.

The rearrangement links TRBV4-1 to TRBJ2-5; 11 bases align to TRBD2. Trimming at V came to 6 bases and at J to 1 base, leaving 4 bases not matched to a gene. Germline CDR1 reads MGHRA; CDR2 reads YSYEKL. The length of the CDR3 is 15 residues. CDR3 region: CASSLAGGGQETQYF. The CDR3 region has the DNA TGCGCCAGCAGTCTAGCGGGGGGAGGCCAAGAGACCCAGTACTTC.

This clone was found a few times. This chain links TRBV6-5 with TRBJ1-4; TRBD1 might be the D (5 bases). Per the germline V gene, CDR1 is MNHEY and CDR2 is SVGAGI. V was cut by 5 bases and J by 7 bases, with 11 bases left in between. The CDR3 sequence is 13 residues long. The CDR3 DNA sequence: TGTGCCAGCAGTCGCCCCGGGGGTGAAAAACTGTTTTTT. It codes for CASSRPGGEKLFF.

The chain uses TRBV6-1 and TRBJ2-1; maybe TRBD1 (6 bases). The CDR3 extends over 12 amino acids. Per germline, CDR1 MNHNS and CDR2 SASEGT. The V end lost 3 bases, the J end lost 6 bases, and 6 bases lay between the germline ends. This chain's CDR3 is CASSDRGNEQFF. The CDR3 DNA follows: TGTGCCAGCAGTGACAGGGGCAATGAGCAGTTCTTC.

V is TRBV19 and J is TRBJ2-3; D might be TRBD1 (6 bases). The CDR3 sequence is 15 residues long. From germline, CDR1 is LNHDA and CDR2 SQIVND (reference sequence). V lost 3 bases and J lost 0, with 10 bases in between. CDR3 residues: CASSIPQGSTDTQYF. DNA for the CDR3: TGTGCCAGTAGTATCCCCCAGGGGAGCACAGATACGCAGTATTTT.

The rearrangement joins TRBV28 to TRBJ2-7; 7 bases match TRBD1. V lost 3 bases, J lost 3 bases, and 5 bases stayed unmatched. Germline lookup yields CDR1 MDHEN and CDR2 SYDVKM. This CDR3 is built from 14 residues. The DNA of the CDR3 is TGTGCCAGCAGTTTGCAGCACAGGGGCTACGAGCAGTACTTC. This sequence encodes CASSLQHRGYEQYF. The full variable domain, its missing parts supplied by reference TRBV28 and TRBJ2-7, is DVKVTQSSRYLVKRTGEKVFLECVQDMDHENMFWYRQDPGLGLRLIYFSYDVKMKEKGDIPEGYSVSREKKERFSLILESASTNQTSMYLCASSLQHRGYEQYFGPGTRLTVT.